This T cell receptor (beta chain) was captured in a study of blood T cell repertoires in COVID-19. Study-level information: The study drew acute and convalescent COVID-19 samples from the United States, Italy and Spain. The analysed material was cDNA or gDNA that came from T cells, B-cell-depleted T cells, or PBMCs.

Original processing methods: Nucleated cell number was recorded as an estimate derived from reference gene primer amplification. This table comes from immunoSEQ multiplex PCR, and its TCRdb copy is limited to in-frame clones, with some not included. The V and J calls and the clone size are those of that table, but D and trimming were determined from the DNA. The table lists 100,000 to 150,000 clones, roughly four fifths of them singletons. This clone was observed a few times. The CDR3 runs 14 residues. The sequenced material came from peripheral blood. The rearrangement links TRBV21-1 to TRBJ1-6; the table's D call, TRBD1, was not checked against the DNA. TRBV21-1 is deemed a pseudogene. The clonotype was recovered from a man aged 55 to 70 with acute or convalescent COVID-19. CDR3 in DNA: TGTGCCAGCAGCAAAAACAGGGTAGATTCACCCCTCCACTTT. Translation: CASSKNRVDSPLHF.